The 25 T cell receptor beta chains below all came from one sample that was sequenced in a study of blood T cell repertoires in COVID-19. Clones were read by immunoSEQ multiplex PCR, and TCRdb kept only the in-frame ones, dropping some. The data hold approximately 140,000 clones, with roughly four fifths observed a single time. The sequenced material came from PBMCs or T cells enriched from blood (not recorded which). The receptors shown here come from a woman aged 50 to 60 with acute COVID-19.

The V and J genes are TRBV18 and TRBJ1-2; no clear D gene. V was cut by 3 bases and J by 8 bases, with 19 bases left in between. Per germline, CDR1 KGHSH and CDR2 LQKENI. The length of the CDR3 is 15 residues. CDR3: CASSPASWASEGYTF. DNA for the CDR3: TGTGCCAGCTCACCTGCGTCGTGGGCGTCCGAGGGCTACACCTTC.

CDR3 in amino acids: CASSLAATGTADYTDSYNEQFF. The CDR3 DNA reads TGTGCCAGCAGCTTAGCGGCGACCGGGACTGCCGATTATACTGACTCCTACAATGAGCAGTTCTTC. The gene calls are TRBV7-8 and TRBJ2-1, with D maybe TRBD2 (6 bases). The CDR3 is made up of 22 amino acids. V lost 0 bases and J lost 0, with 27 bases in between. Germline lookup yields CDR1 SGHVS and CDR2 FQNEAQ.

The chain couples TRBV6-6 to TRBJ2-6; no clear D. The V end lost 2 bases, the J end lost 1 base, and 6 bases lay between the germline ends. The CDR3 is 15 amino acids. Germline CDR1 and CDR2: MNHNY and SVGAGI (reference sequence). The CDR3 loop reads CASSYGGSGANVLTF. The CDR3 coding sequence is TGTGCCAGCAGTTACGGCGGATCTGGGGCCAACGTCCTGACTTTC.

The rearrangement uses TRBV12-5 and TRBJ1-3; D uncertain. Germline CDR1 and CDR2: LGHNT and FRNRAP. The CDR3 length is 18 residues. Deletions cut 1 base from V and 0 bases from J, with 16 bases between. This CDR3 reads CASGLGLGAGSSGNTIYF. The CDR3 nucleotides are TGTGCTAGTGGTTTGGGCTTGGGCGCCGGCAGCTCTGGAAACACCATATATTTT.

The J gene is TRBJ1-2, the V gene TRBV5-1, with TRBD1 identical over 11 bases. The CDR3 sequence is 16 residues long. Germline V gives CDR1 SGHRS, CDR2 YFSETQ. The V gene end was trimmed by 4 bases and the J gene end by 0 bases; junction bases not matched to a gene: 5. This chain's CDR3 is CASSRGQGAANYGYTF. The CDR3 coding sequence is TGCGCCAGCAGCCGTGGACAGGGGGCCGCTAACTATGGCTACACCTTC.

V and J are TRBV29-1 and TRBJ2-3; a weak D match, TRBD1 (6 bases). V lost 8 bases to trimming and J lost 5 bases, with 11 bases between them. The CDR3 runs to 11 residues. Looked up from germline, CDR1 is SQVTM and CDR2 is ANQGSEA. CDR3 amino acids: CSSPRGDTQYF. The CDR3 DNA follows: TGCAGCTCCCCCAGGGGAGATACGCAGTATTTT.

The rearrangement links TRBV28 to TRBJ2-7; 10 bases align to TRBD2. With V trimmed by 6 bases and J by 2 bases, 7 bases remained unmatched. CDR3 length equals 15 residues. Germline CDR1 reads MDHEN; CDR2 reads SYDVKM. The CDR3 loop reads CASSSASGGTYEQYF. The CDR3 region has the DNA TGTGCCAGCAGCTCCGCTAGCGGGGGTACCTACGAGCAGTACTTC.

The chain recombines TRBV4-1 with TRBJ2-5; 10 bases fit TRBD2. CDR1 is MGHRA, CDR2 YSYEKL, per germline. This CDR3 contains 14 residues. Losses at the gene ends were 4 bases for V and 5 bases for J; bases not matched to a gene: 4. CDR3 sequence (DNA): TGCGCCAGCAGCCTAGGGGGACTAGCGGAGACCCAGTACTTC. Protein: CASSLGGLAETQYF.

Only one count was recorded for this clone. The chain links TRBV7-2 to TRBJ1-2; D is unresolved. The V gene lost 5 bases and the J gene lost 8 bases, with 12 bases spanning the gap. CDR1 SGHTA and CDR2 FQGNSA come from the germline V gene. This CDR3 is 12 amino acids long. The CDR3 here is CASSPRAGGYTF. The CDR3 nucleotides read TGTGCCAGCAGCCCCAGAGCAGGCGGCTACACCTTC.

The V and J genes are TRBV15 and TRBJ2-1; perhaps TRBD2 as D (6 bases). The CDR3 consists of 15 residues. The germline V gene has CDR1 LNHNV and CDR2 YYDKDF (reference sequence). The germline V and J ends were trimmed by 5 bases and 7 bases, with 18 bases remaining between them. CDR3 DNA: TGTGCCACCAGCGAAGGACTACCTAATGGGAATGAGCAGTTCTTC. Its translation: CATSEGLPNGNEQFF.

This clone was recorded a few times. The chain recombines TRBV30 with TRBJ2-5; unclear D gene. Germline loops: CDR1 GTSNPN, CDR2 SVGIG (reference sequence). This CDR3 comprises 12 residues. Trimming removed 2 bases from V and 0 bases from J, with 4 bases in between. The CDR3 region has the DNA TGTGCCTGGAGTACTCACCAAGAGACCCAGTACTTC. Protein sequence: CAWSTHQETQYF.

This clone has only one observation. The chain employs TRBV19 and TRBJ1-4, with TRBD1 matching 7 bases. CDR1 is LNHDA and CDR2 is SQIVND in the germline V gene (reference sequence). This CDR3 contains 15 residues. The trim removed 6 bases at V and 7 bases at J, leaving 11 bases unmatched. The CDR3 is CASSRPRGESEKLFF. The CDR3 coding sequence is TGTGCCAGTAGCCGGCCCAGGGGGGAGTCTGAAAAACTGTTTTTT.

The CDR3 is CAMGGAGGTGVQYF. DNA of the CDR3: TGTGCCATGGGGGGAGCGGGAGGAACCGGGGTGCAGTACTTC. The chain employs TRBV30 and TRBJ2-7; 9 bases align to TRBD2. The V gene's germline CDR1 is GTSNPN and CDR2 SVGIG (reference sequence). V shed 8 bases and J 9 bases; nucleotides not matched to a gene: 17. This CDR3 spans 14 amino acids.

The chain joins TRBV29-1 to TRBJ1-1; a weak D match, TRBD1 (6 bases). CDR3 length equals 14 residues. Germline V lookup: CDR1 SQVTM, CDR2 ANQGSEA. V was clipped by 7 bases and J by 6 bases, with 21 bases between them. CDR3 residues: CSAHLNRVFPEAFF. The CDR3 bases are TGCAGCGCCCATCTAAACAGGGTTTTCCCTGAAGCTTTCTTT.

The gene calls are TRBV2 and TRBJ2-2, with TRBD2 matching 8 bases. The CDR3 sequence is 15 residues long. The junction had 8 bases not matched to a gene; V was cut back by 7 bases and J by 4 bases. Germline V CDR1 and CDR2: SNHLY, FYNNEI. In nucleotides, the CDR3 is TGTGCCAGCACGGTGGGGCTAGCGGGCACCGGGGAGCTGTTTTTT. Amino acid sequence: CASTVGLAGTGELFF.

The chain links TRBV3-1 (or the pseudogene TRBV3-2) to TRBJ1-6; no clear D gene. V was clipped by 0 bases and J by 10 bases, with 7 bases between them. This CDR3 has 13 amino acids. From germline, CDR1 is LGHDT and CDR2 YNNKEL (reference sequence). The CDR3 DNA follows: TGTGCCAGCAGCCAAGAGGAGGGCTCACCCCTCCACTTT. Translating it yields CASSQEEGSPLHF.

The chain carries TRBV5-5 and TRBJ2-5, with 10 bases matching TRBD1. CDR1 SGHKS and CDR2 YYEKEE come from the germline V gene (reference sequence). The trim removed 4 bases at V and 8 bases at J, leaving 11 bases unmatched. This CDR3 comprises 15 residues. The CDR3 sequence: CASSTLGQGGSTQYF. CDR3 coding DNA: TGTGCCAGCAGCACCCTAGGACAGGGGGGGAGTACCCAGTACTTC. Full variable domain (missing parts from reference TRBV5-5 and TRBJ2-5): DAGVTQSPTHLIKTRGQQVTLRCSPISGHKSVSWYQQVLGQGPQFIFQYYEKEERGRGNFPDRFSARQFPNYSSELNVNALLLGDSALYLCASSTLGQGGSTQYFGPGTRLLVL.

The rearrangement links TRBV7-2 to TRBJ2-5; possible D gene TRBD2, 5 bases. CDR3 size: 13 residues. In germline, CDR1 is SGHTA, CDR2 FQGNSA. Between the trimmed V and J ends, which lost 5 bases and 0 bases, there was a span of 7 bases. The CDR3, as DNA: TGTGCCAGCAGCCGGGGTGACCAAGAGACCCAGTACTTC. Translated: CASSRGDQETQYF.

The rearrangement uses TRBV6-4 and TRBJ1-2; 8 bases fit TRBD1. In germline, CDR1 is MRHNA, CDR2 SNTAGT. V shed 4 bases, J shed 3 bases, and the junction held 16 bases outside the gene matches. This CDR3 is 18 amino acids long. The CDR3 nucleotides are TGTGCCAGCAGTGCCACCGTGCTGGGACAGGAGGAGGACTATGGCTACACCTTC. Amino acid sequence: CASSATVLGQEEDYGYTF.

This chain connects TRBV28 to TRBJ2-7; 10 bases fit TRBD2. The CDR3 has 16 residues. Per the germline V gene, CDR1 is MDHEN and CDR2 is SYDVKM. The V gene end was trimmed by 6 bases and the J gene end by 7 bases; junction bases not matched to a gene: 15. CDR3 region: CASSTTHSGRRGEQYF. The CDR3 DNA is TGTGCCAGCAGCACTACCCATAGCGGGAGGCGGGGAGAGCAGTACTTC.

This chain links TRBV11-3 with TRBJ2-7, with 7 bases fitting TRBD1. Germline V CDR1 and CDR2: SGHNT, YENEEA. The CDR3 is 15 amino acids. The ends lost 1 base at V and 0 bases at J; junction bases unmatched: 3. CDR3 DNA: TGTGCCAGCAGCTTAGTGACAGGGAACTCCTACGAGCAGTACTTC. Translated: CASSLVTGNSYEQYF. The whole variable domain, filled in from reference TRBV11-3 and TRBJ2-7, reads EAGVVQSPRYKIIEKKQPVAFWCNPISGHNTLYWYLQNLGQGPELLIRYENEEAVDDSQLPKDRFSAERLKGVDSTLKIQPAELGDSAVYLCASSLVTGNSYEQYFGPGTRLTVT.

CDR3 region: CASSLEAGGVYNEQFF. CDR3 coding DNA: TGCGCCAGCAGCTTGGAGGCGGGAGGGGTCTACAATGAGCAGTTCTTC. The rearrangement joins TRBV5-1 to TRBJ2-1; 9 nucleotides match TRBD2. This CDR3 is built from 16 residues. V shed 0 bases, J shed 3 bases, and the junction held 4 bases outside the gene matches. Germline V gives CDR1 SGHRS, CDR2 YFSETQ.

J is TRBJ2-1 and V is TRBV18, with 8 bases fitting TRBD1. The CDR3 spans 14 residues. The V gene's germline CDR1 is KGHSH and CDR2 LQKENI. The V and J ends lost 8 bases and 7 bases, in that order; junction bases with no gene match: 10. CDR3 amino acids: CASEQGVLGNEQFF. CDR3 nucleotide sequence: TGTGCCAGCGAACAGGGGGTCTTGGGGAATGAGCAGTTCTTC.

The chain has TRBV5-5 and TRBJ2-7; tentative D call: TRBD1 (6 bases). CDR1 and CDR2 (germline): SGHKS, YYEKEE (reference sequence). The CDR3 has 13 residues. Trimming removed 4 bases from V and 4 bases from J, with 12 bases in between. The CDR3 nucleotides are TGTGCCAGCAGCACTGGGACAAGGTACGAGCAGTACTTC. Protein: CASSTGTRYEQYF.

The chain is built from TRBV5-8 and TRBJ2-2; TRBD1 aligns across 10 bases. CDR1 is SGHTS, CDR2 YDEGEE, per germline. Unmatched junction bases numbered 5, after V lost 4 bases and J lost 5 bases. The CDR3 runs 15 residues. CDR3 nucleotide sequence: TGTGCCAGCAGCCCCCGGACAGGGGGTACCGGGGAGCTGTTTTTT. Amino acid sequence: CASSPRTGGTGELFF.